Presented here are 9 T cell receptor beta chains from one specimen sequenced in a study of blood T cell repertoires in COVID-19. The table came from immunoSEQ multiplex PCR; TCRdb's copy has only in-frame clones and leaves some out. The top ten clones hold roughly 3.2% of a sample with about 240,000 clones, around 80% of them seen once. Sequencing was carried out using peripheral blood. Receptor source: a woman aged 18-29 years with acute or convalescent COVID-19.

The chain carries TRBV9 and TRBJ2-1; TRBD2 might be the D (6 bases). V was clipped by 7 bases and J by 8 bases, with 19 bases between them. The CDR3 sequence is 14 residues long. The germline V gene encodes CDR1 SGDLS and CDR2 YYNGEE. CDR3 sequence (DNA): TGTGCCAGCGCCCAGGCGGGGCCCTTCGATGAGCAGTTCTTC. As protein: CASAQAGPFDEQFF.

This sequence joins TRBV9 and TRBJ1-2; no definite D call. V was pared by 0 bases and J by 4 bases, with 10 bases between. Germline values: CDR1 SGDLS, CDR2 YYNGEE. This CDR3 region has 14 residues. As DNA, the CDR3 is TGTGCCAGCAGCGTAGGAGGGAGGATCTATGGCTACACCTTC. Translation: CASSVGGRIYGYTF.

This rearrangement joins TRBV7-2 to TRBJ1-5; D ambiguous. Germline loops: CDR1 SGHTA, CDR2 FQGNSA. The CDR3 spans 16 residues. V shed 5 bases and J shed 4 bases, with 18 bases lying between them. CDR3 residues: CASSPTAGSVNQPQHF. The CDR3, as DNA: TGTGCCAGCAGCCCAACCGCGGGTAGTGTGAATCAGCCCCAGCATTTT.

The chain is built from TRBV30 and TRBJ2-7; 8 nucleotides line up with TRBD1. Germline assignment: CDR1 GTSNPN and CDR2 SVGIG (reference sequence). The CDR3 is 13 residues long. Unmatched junction bases numbered 7, after V lost 2 bases and J lost 7 bases. The CDR3 reads CAWSQDRVFEQYF. CDR3 nucleotide sequence: TGTGCCTGGAGTCAGGACAGGGTTTTTGAGCAGTACTTC.

This clone is a singleton in its sample. V is TRBV5-1 and J is TRBJ1-2; D is unresolved. The germline V gene has CDR1 SGHRS and CDR2 YFSETQ. With 0 bases removed from V and 3 bases from J, the gap between germline ends came to 6 bases. The CDR3 is 13 amino acids. Here the CDR3 reads CASSLGTDYGYTF. In nucleotides, the CDR3 is TGCGCCAGCAGCTTGGGGACTGACTATGGCTACACCTTC.

The rearrangement uses TRBV14 and TRBJ1-4; 8 bases are shared with TRBD1. The CDR3 runs 15 residues. V shed 2 bases, J shed 5 bases, and the junction held 4 bases outside the gene matches. In germline, CDR1 is SGHDN, CDR2 FVKESK. CDR3 bases: TGTGCCAGCAGCCAATACCGGGACAGGAATGAAAAACTGTTTTTT. It encodes CASSQYRDRNEKLFF.

The CDR3 reads CASSLVGGTNYGYTF. CDR3 sequence (DNA): TGCGCCAGCAGCTTGGTTGGAGGGACTAACTATGGCTACACCTTC. The genes are TRBV5-1 and TRBJ1-2; unclear D gene. Between the trimmed V and J ends, which lost 0 bases and 0 bases, there was a span of 9 bases. The CDR3 contains 15 residues. Germline V gene lookup returns CDR1 SGHRS and CDR2 YFSETQ.

CDR3 sequence (DNA): TGTGCCAGCAGCCACAGGGGAGGGACGACTGAAGCTTTCTTT. It translates to CASSHRGGTTEAFF. This chain connects TRBV3-1 (or the pseudogene TRBV3-2) to TRBJ1-1; tentatively, D is TRBD1 (6 bases). The length of the CDR3 is 14 residues. Germline V CDR1 and CDR2: LGHDT, YNNKEL (reference sequence). The V end was cut by 3 bases, the J end by 5 bases, with 13 bases between.

On this clone itself: The sample has other DNA sequences that encode this CDR3 too. The chain couples TRBV5-1 to TRBJ2-2; weak D call: TRBD1 (5 bases). Trimming pared 0 bases from V and 5 bases from J, leaving 8 bases between. Looked up from germline, CDR1 is SGHRS and CDR2 is YFSETQ. The length of the CDR3 is 14 residues. The CDR3 spells CASSLGQSTGELFF. CDR3 nucleotides: TGCGCCAGCAGCTTGGGACAGAGTACCGGGGAGCTGTTTTTT.